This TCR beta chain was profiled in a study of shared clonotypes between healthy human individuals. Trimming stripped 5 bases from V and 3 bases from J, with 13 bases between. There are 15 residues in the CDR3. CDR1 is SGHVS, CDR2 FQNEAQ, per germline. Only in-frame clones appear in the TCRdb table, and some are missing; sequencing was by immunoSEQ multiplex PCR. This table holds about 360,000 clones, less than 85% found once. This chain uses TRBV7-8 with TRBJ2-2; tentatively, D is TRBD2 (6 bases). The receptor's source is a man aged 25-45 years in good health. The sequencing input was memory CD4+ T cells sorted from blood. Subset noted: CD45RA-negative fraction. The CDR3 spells CASSPRPGDTGELFF. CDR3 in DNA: TGTGCCAGCAGCCCACGGCCGGGAGACACCGGGGAGCTGTTTTTT. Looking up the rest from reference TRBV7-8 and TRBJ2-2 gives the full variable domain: GAGVSQSPRYKVAKRGQDVALRCDPISGHVSLFWYQQALGQGPEFLTYFQNEAQLDKSGLPSDRFFAERPEGSVSTLKIQRTQQEDSAVYLCASSPRPGDTGELFFGEGSRLTVL.